The rows below give T cell receptor beta chains drawn from one sample of a study of cytomegalovirus exposure and HLA in healthy donors. Generated by immunoSEQ multiplex PCR, the TCRdb table keeps only in-frame clones and is missing some. The sample lists hundreds of thousands of clones, about 80% occurring once. The sample was PBMCs. Receptors were obtained from a woman aged 55-75 years in good health and CMV-seropositive. The CDR3 runs from the conserved cysteine through the conserved F or W. The D gene is left open where the match is weak. Clone size is stated in some rows and not others, as once, few, many or a class when expanded.

abundance: -
d_gene: -
v_gene: TRBV18
j_gene: TRBJ1-1
CDR3aa: CASSPLGGTTEAFF
CDR3nt: TGTGCCAGCTCACCATTGGGGGGGACGACTGAAGCTTTCTTT

abundance: once
d_gene: -
v_gene: TRBV6-5
j_gene: TRBJ1-2
CDR3aa: CASTVDHRANYGYTF
CDR3nt: TGTGCCAGCACCGTCGATCACAGGGCTAACTATGGCTACACCTTC

abundance: -
d_gene: -
v_gene: TRBV27
j_gene: TRBJ2-2
CDR3aa: CASSYVPGHPPGTGELFF
CDR3nt: TGTGCCAGCAGCTACGTGCCGGGACACCCGCCGGGCACCGGGGAGCTGTTTTTT

abundance: -
d_gene: TRBD1
v_gene: TRBV19
j_gene: TRBJ2-5
CDR3aa: CASSTWTGPQETQYF
CDR3nt: TGTGCCAGTAGTACCTGGACAGGCCCCCAAGAGACCCAGTACTTC

abundance: -
d_gene: TRBD2
v_gene: TRBV4-1
j_gene: TRBJ2-1
CDR3aa: CASSQGTSGSAYNEQFF
CDR3nt: TGCGCCAGCAGCCAAGGGACTAGCGGGTCCGCCTACAATGAGCAGTTCTTC

abundance: -
d_gene: -
v_gene: TRBV7-2
j_gene: TRBJ1-1
CDR3aa: CASSPHGVNTEAFF
CDR3nt: TGTGCCAGCAGCCCCCACGGGGTTAACACTGAAGCTTTCTTT

abundance: -
d_gene: -
v_gene: TRBV11-2
j_gene: TRBJ1-2
CDR3aa: CASTLTPGLGYTF
CDR3nt: TGTGCCAGCACCCTGACGCCTGGACTCGGCTACACCTTC

abundance: -
d_gene: TRBD2
v_gene: TRBV19
j_gene: TRBJ2-4
CDR3aa: CASSRVLFETSGSKNIQYF
CDR3nt: TGTGCCAGTAGTAGGGTCCTCTTTGAGACTAGCGGGTCCAAAAACATTCAGTACTTC

abundance: -
d_gene: -
v_gene: TRBV6-5
j_gene: TRBJ2-7
CDR3aa: CASSLTGPDYEQYF
CDR3nt: TGTGCCAGCAGTTTGACAGGCCCGGACTACGAGCAGTACTTC

abundance: -
d_gene: TRBD2
v_gene: TRBV19
j_gene: TRBJ2-3
CDR3aa: CASRESGGPVGGQYF
CDR3nt: TGTGCCAGTAGGGAAAGCGGGGGACCAGTTGGAGGGCAGTATTTT

abundance: -
d_gene: -
v_gene: TRBV28
j_gene: TRBJ2-7
CDR3aa: CASSLGVLPPFVQYF
CDR3nt: TGTGCCAGCAGTTTAGGTGTACTTCCCCCTTTCGTTCAGTACTTC